The 8 T cell receptor beta chains presented below share a single source sample, sequenced in a study of follicular helper T cells after annual influenza vaccination. Time point specified: 2014-2015 season, 7 days after vaccination. Repertoires were generated with immunoSEQ multiplex PCR, while TCRdb's copy carries only in-frame clones and drops some. The sample includes about 15,000 clones, about four fifths of them seen just once. The sequencing here drew on CXCR5+ CD38- circulating T follicular helper cells from blood, taken 7 days after influenza vaccination. Regarding subset: circulating Tfh, non-naive CD4+CXCR5+PD-1+ (ICOS+CD38+ or ICOS-CD38-). All receptors come from an adult who received the influenza vaccine.

The rearrangement joins TRBV7-9 to TRBJ2-1, with D uncertain. Germline CDR1 is SEHNR and CDR2 is FQNEAQ (reference sequence). There are 10 residues in the CDR3. The V and J ends lost 10 bases and 8 bases respectively, with 9 bases between them. CDR3 sequence (DNA): TGTGCCATTTCGGTCGATGAGCAGTTCTTC. Residues: CAISVDEQFF.

This sequence joins TRBV6-6 and TRBJ2-7; TRBD2 matches at 7 bases. Germline CDR1 reads MNHNY; CDR2 reads SVGAGI (reference sequence). The CDR3 is 15 residues long. Germline trimming cut 7 bases from V and 0 bases from J; bases unmatched to any gene: 9. The DNA for the CDR3 is TGTGCCAGCACCCCAAGGGAGGGCCGCTCCTACGAGCAGTACTTC. Translating it yields CASTPREGRSYEQYF.

The chain uses TRBV7-9 and TRBJ1-1; TRBD1 might be the D (6 bases). Germline V gene lookup returns CDR1 SEHNR and CDR2 FQNEAQ (reference sequence). CDR3 length equals 14 residues. Trimming took off 8 bases at V and 3 bases at J, with 16 bases between the two ends. CDR3 sequence (DNA): TGTGCCAGCGGGCCAACAGGGAGGGACACTGAAGCTTTCTTT. Residues: CASGPTGRDTEAFF.

This clone was seen a handful of times. The chain carries TRBV10-1 and TRBJ2-7; 8 nucleotides align to TRBD1. Losses at the gene ends were 3 bases for V and 6 bases for J; bases not matched to a gene: 4. This CDR3 comprises 13 residues. Germline V gene data show CDR1 as WNHNN and CDR2 as SYGVQD (reference sequence). The CDR3 spells CASSDHRGFEQYF. The CDR3 nucleotides read TGCGCCAGCAGTGACCACAGGGGGTTCGAGCAGTACTTC.

V and J are TRBV19 and TRBJ1-2; 8 nucleotides match TRBD1. CDR1 and CDR2 (germline): LNHDA, SQIVND (reference sequence). This CDR3 region has 13 residues. Trimming at V came to 10 bases and at J to 2 bases, leaving 6 bases not matched to a gene. CDR3: CATRDRTNYGYTF. The CDR3 DNA is TGTGCCACCCGGGACAGGACAAACTATGGCTACACCTTC. Full variable domain (rest looked up from reference TRBV19 and TRBJ1-2): DGGITQSPKYLFRKEGQNVTLSCEQNLNHDAMYWYRQDPGQGLRLIYYSQIVNDFQKGDIAEGYSVSREKKESFPLTVTSAQKNPTAFYLCATRDRTNYGYTFGSGTRLTVV.

V is TRBV6-5 and J is TRBJ1-3; TRBD1 matches at 9 bases. The length of the CDR3 is 13 residues. Germline lookup yields CDR1 MNHEY and CDR2 SVGAGI. The V and J ends lost 5 bases and 4 bases, in that order; junction bases with no gene match: 0. CDR3: CASSGTGGNTIYF. CDR3 DNA sequence: TGTGCCAGCAGTGGGACAGGGGGAAACACCATATATTTT.

The chain uses TRBV5-1 and TRBJ2-2; 7 positions agree with TRBD1. V dropped 7 bases and J dropped 5; count of bases not matched to a gene: 11. CDR3 length: 15 residues. Germline V gene lookup returns CDR1 SGHRS and CDR2 YFSETQ. The CDR3 protein is CASRIDRVWTGELFF. As DNA, the CDR3 is TGCGCCAGCCGCATAGACAGGGTTTGGACCGGGGAGCTGTTTTTT.

This clone was picked up a small number of times. The chain joins TRBV18 to TRBJ1-1, with 8 nucleotides matching TRBD1. In germline, CDR1 is KGHSH, CDR2 LQKENI. V lost 6 bases to trimming and J lost 3 bases; unmatched junction nucleotides: 3. This CDR3 is 13 amino acids long. The CDR3 loop is CASSRGRDTEAFF. As DNA, the CDR3 is TGTGCCAGCTCCAGGGGGCGAGACACTGAAGCTTTCTTT.